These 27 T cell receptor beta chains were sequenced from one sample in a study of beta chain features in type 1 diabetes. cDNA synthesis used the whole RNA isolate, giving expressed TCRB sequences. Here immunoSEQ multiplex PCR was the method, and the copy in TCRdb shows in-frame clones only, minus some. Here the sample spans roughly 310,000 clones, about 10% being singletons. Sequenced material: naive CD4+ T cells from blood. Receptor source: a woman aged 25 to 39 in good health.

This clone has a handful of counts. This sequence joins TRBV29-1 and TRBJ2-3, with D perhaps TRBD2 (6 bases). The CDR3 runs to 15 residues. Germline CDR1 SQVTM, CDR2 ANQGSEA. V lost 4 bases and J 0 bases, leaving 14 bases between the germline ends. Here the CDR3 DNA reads TGCAGCGTTGGGGATAGCGGAGCAAGCACAGATACGCAGTATTTT. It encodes CSVGDSGASTDTQYF.

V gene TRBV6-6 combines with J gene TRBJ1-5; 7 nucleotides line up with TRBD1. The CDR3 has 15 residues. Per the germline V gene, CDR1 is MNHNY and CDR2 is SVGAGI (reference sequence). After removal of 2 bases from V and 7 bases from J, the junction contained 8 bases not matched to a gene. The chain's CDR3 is CASSYPRDRDQPQHF. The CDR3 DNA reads TGTGCCAGCAGTTACCCACGGGACAGAGACCAGCCCCAGCATTTT.

The CDR3 spells CASSQKGLAGGPIEQFF. In DNA form, the CDR3 reads TGTGCCAGCAGCCAAAAGGGACTAGCGGGAGGGCCTATTGAGCAGTTCTTC. The chain couples TRBV4-2 to TRBJ2-1; 16 nucleotides align to TRBD2. From germline, CDR1 is LGHNA and CDR2 YNFKEQ. This CDR3 spans 17 amino acids. The V segment lost 2 bases and the J segment 9 bases; nucleotides outside the gene matches: 7.

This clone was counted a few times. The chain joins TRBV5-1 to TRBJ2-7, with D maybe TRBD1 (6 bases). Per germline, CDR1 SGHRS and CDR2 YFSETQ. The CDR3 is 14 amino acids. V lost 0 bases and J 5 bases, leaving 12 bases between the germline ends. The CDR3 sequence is CASSLGWGPDEQYF. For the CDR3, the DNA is TGCGCCAGCAGCTTGGGTTGGGGGCCGGACGAGCAGTACTTC. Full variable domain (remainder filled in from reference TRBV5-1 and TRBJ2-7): KAGVTQTPRYLIKTRGQQVTLSCSPISGHRSVSWYQQTPGQGLQFLFEYFSETQRNKGNFPGRFSGRQFSNSRSEMNVSTLELGDSALYLCASSLGWGPDEQYFGPGTRLTVT.

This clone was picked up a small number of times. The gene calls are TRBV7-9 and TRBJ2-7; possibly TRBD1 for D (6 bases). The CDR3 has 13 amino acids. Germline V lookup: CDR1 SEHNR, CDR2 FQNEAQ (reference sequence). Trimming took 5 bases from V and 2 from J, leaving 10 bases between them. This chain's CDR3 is CASSADRPYEQYF. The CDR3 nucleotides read TGTGCCAGCAGCGCGGACAGACCCTACGAGCAGTACTTC.

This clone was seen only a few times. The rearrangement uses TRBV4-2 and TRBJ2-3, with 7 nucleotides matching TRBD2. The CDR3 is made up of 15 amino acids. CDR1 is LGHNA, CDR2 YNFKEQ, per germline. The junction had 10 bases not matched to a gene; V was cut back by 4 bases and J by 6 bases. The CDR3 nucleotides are TGTGCCAGCAGCCGGAGGGAGGGCCTTGTTGATACGCAGTATTTT. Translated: CASSRREGLVDTQYF.

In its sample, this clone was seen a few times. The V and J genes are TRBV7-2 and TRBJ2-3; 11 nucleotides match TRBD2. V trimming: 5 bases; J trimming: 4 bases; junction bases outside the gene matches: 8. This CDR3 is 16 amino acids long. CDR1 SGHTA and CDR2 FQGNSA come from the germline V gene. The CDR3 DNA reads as TGTGCCAGCAGCACTCTAGCGGGAGGAGTGTCAGATACGCAGTATTTT. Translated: CASSTLAGGVSDTQYF.

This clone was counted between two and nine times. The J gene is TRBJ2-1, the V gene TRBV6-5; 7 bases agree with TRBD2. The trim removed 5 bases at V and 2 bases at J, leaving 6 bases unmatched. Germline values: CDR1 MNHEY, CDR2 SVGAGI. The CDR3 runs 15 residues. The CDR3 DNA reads TGTGCCAGCAGTAGAAGCGGGAACGCCTACAATGAGCAGTTCTTC. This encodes CASSRSGNAYNEQFF.

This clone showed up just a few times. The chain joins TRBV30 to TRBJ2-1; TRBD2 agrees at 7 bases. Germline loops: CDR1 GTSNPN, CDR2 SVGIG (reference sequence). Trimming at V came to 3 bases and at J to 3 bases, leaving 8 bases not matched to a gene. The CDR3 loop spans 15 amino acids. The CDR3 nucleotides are TGTGCCTGGAGCCTAGCGGAAGTTTTCTACAATGAGCAGTTCTTC. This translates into CAWSLAEVFYNEQFF.

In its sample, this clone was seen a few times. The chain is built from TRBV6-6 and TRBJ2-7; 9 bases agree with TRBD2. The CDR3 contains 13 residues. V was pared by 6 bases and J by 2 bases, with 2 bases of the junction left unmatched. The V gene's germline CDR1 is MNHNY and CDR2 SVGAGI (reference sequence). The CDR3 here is CASSRTSAYEQYF. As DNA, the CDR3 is TGTGCCAGCAGCCGGACTAGCGCCTACGAGCAGTACTTC.

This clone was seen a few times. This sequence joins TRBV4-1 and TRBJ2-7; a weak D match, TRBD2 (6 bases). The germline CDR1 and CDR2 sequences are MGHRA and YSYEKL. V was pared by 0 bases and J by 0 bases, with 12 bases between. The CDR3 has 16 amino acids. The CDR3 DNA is TGCGCCAGCAGCCAAGACCCGACTAGGAGCTCCTACGAGCAGTACTTC. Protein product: CASSQDPTRSSYEQYF.

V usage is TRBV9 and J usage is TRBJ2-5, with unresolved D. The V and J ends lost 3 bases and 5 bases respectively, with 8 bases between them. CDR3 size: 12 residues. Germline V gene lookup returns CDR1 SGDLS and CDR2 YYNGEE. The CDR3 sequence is CASSGNGETQYF. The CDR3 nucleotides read TGTGCCAGCAGCGGGAACGGGGAGACCCAGTACTTC.

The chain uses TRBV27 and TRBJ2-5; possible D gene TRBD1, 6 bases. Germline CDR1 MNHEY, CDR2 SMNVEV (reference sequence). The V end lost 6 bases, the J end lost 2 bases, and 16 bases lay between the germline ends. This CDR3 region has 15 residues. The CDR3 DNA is TGTGCCAGCAGGAGAGACAGGTCGAGACAAGAGACCCAGTACTTC. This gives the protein CASRRDRSRQETQYF.

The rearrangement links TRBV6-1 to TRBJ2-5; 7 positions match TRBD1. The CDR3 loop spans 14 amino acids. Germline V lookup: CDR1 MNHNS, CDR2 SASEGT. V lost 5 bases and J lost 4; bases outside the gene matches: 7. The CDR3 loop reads CASSYSGTVETQYF. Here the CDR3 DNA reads TGTGCCAGCAGTTATTCCGGGACAGTAGAGACCCAGTACTTC.

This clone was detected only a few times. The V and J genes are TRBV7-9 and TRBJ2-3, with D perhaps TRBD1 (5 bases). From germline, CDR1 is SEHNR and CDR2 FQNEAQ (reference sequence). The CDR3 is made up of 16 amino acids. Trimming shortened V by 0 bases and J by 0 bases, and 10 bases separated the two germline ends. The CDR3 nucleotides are TGTGCCAGCAGCTTAGCTAGACAGACTAGCACAGATACGCAGTATTTT. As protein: CASSLARQTSTDTQYF.

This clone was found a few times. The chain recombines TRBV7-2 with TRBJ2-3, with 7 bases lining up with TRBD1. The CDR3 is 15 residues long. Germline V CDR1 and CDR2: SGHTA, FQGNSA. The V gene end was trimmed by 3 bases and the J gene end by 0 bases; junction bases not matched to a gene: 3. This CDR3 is CASSFDRASTDTQYF. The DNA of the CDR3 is TGTGCCAGCAGCTTCGACAGGGCTAGCACAGATACGCAGTATTTT.

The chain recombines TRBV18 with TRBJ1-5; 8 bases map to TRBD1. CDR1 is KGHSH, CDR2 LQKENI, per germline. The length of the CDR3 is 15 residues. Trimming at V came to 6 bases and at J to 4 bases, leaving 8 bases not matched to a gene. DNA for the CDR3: TGTGCCAGCTCGCCTGGGACAGGACTAAATCAGCCCCAGCATTTT. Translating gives CASSPGTGLNQPQHF.

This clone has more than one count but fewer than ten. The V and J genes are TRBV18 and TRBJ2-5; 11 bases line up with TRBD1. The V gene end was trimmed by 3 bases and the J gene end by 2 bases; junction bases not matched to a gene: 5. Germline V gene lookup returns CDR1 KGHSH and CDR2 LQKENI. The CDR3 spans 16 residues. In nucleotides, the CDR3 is TGTGCCAGCTCACCGATTAGGGACAGGGGGCAAGAGACCCAGTACTTC. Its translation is CASSPIRDRGQETQYF.

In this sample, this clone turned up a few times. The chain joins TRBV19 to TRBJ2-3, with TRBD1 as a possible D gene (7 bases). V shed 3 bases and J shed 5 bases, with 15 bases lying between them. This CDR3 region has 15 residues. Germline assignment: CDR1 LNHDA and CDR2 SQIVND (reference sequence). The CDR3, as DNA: TGTGCCAGTAGTATTTCTCCAGGGGGAGGAGATACGCAGTATTTT. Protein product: CASSISPGGGDTQYF. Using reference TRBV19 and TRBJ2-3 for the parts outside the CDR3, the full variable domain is DGGITQSPKYLFRKEGQNVTLSCEQNLNHDAMYWYRQDPGQGLRLIYYSQIVNDFQKGDIAEGYSVSREKKESFPLTVTSAQKNPTAFYLCASSISPGGGDTQYFGPGTRLTVL.

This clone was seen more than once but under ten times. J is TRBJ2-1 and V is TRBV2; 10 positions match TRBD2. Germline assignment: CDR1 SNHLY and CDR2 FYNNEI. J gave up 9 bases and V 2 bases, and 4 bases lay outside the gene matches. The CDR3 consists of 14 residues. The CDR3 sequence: CASSELAGAVEQFF. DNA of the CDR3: TGTGCCAGCAGTGAACTAGCGGGAGCGGTTGAGCAGTTCTTC.

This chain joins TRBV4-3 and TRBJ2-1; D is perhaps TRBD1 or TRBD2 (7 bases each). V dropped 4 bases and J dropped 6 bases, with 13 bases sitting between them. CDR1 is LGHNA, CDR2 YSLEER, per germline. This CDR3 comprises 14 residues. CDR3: CASSRDREGNEQFF. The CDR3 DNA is TGCGCCAGCAGCCGAGACAGGGAGGGCAATGAGCAGTTCTTC.

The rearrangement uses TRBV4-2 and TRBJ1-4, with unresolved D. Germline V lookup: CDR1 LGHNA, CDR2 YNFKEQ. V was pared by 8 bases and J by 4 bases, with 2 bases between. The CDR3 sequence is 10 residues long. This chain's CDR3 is CASRNEKLFF. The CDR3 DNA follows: TGTGCCAGCCGTAATGAAAAACTGTTTTTT.

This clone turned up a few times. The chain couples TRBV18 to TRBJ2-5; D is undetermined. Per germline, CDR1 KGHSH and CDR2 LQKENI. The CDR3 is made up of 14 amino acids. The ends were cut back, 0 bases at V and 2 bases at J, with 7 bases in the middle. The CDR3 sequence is CASSPPQAQETQYF. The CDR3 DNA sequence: TGTGCCAGCTCACCACCCCAGGCTCAAGAGACCCAGTACTTC.

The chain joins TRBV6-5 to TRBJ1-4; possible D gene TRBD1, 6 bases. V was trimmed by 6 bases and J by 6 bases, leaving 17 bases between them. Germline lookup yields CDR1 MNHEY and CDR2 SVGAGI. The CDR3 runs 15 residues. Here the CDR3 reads CASRLAGAPDEKLFF. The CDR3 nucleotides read TGTGCCAGCAGACTGGCGGGGGCGCCTGATGAAAAACTGTTTTTT.

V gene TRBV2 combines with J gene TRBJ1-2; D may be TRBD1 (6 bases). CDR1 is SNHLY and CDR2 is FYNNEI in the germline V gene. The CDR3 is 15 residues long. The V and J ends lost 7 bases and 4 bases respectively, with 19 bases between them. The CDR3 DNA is TGTGCCAGCATGGGGACGGGGGGCGTGAGCTATGGCTACACCTTC. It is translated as CASMGTGGVSYGYTF.

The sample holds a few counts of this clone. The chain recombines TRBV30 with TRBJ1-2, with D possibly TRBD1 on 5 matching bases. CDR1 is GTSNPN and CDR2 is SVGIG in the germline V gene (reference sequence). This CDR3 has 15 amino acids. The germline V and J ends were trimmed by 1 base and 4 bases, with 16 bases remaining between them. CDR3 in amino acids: CAWSGKVTVLYGYTF. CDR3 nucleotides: TGTGCCTGGAGTGGAAAAGTGACAGTGCTCTATGGCTACACCTTC.

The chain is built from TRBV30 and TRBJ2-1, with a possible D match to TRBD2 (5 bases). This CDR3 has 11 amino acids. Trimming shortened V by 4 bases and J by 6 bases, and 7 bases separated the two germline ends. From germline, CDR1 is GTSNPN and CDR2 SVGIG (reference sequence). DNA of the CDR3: TGTGCCTGGACCGGACTCAATGAGCAGTTCTTC. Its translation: CAWTGLNEQFF.